This entry lists 29 T cell receptor beta chains sequenced from one sample in a study of T-cell memory formation after mild COVID-19. TCRdb recomputed calls from the 5' RACE reads with MiXCR, one row per CDR3 protein. The sample lists 300,000 or so distinct CDR3 sequences, about 17% occurring once. Sequences were obtained from PBMCs or a T cell subset sorted from them (not recorded which). These receptors all come from a man between 18 and 35 years old who had mild COVID-19 (a few samples of this study predate the infection). Cell type and time point are not known.

The sample holds a few counts of this clonotype. This sequence joins TRBV20-1 and TRBJ2-1; 8 bases are a match to TRBD2. The CDR3 loop spans 16 amino acids. Germline loops: CDR1 DFQATT, CDR2 SNEGSKA (reference sequence). With 3 bases clipped from V and 5 bases from J, the junction kept 12 bases outside the gene matches. The CDR3 region has the DNA TGCAGTGCTAGCCGCCTATTGCGGGGGGCCGACAATGAGCAGTTCTTC. Protein: CSASRLLRGADNEQFF.

This clonotype was counted only a few times. The chain is built from TRBV7-9 and TRBJ1-3, with a weak D call TRBD1 (5 bases). V lost 3 bases, J lost 0 bases, and 9 bases lay in between. Looked up from germline, CDR1 is SEHNR and CDR2 is FQNEAQ (reference sequence). The CDR3 runs to 15 residues. The chain's CDR3 is CASSFDSVSGNTIYF. The CDR3 DNA reads as TGTGCCAGCAGCTTTGACAGCGTCTCTGGAAACACCATATATTTT.

This chain joins TRBV6-2 or TRBV6-3 and TRBJ2-2; 8 bases line up with TRBD1. CDR3 size: 17 residues. Per the germline V gene, CDR1 is MNHEY and CDR2 is SVGEGT. V shed 5 bases, J shed 6 bases, and the junction held 14 bases outside the gene matches. CDR3 region: CASSPRQGSAGAGELFF. DNA for the CDR3: TGTGCCAGCAGTCCGAGACAGGGGAGCGCAGGTGCCGGGGAGCTGTTTTTT.

For the CDR3, the DNA is TGTGCCACCGGAGTAGGGTGGAATTCACCCCTCCACTTT. This encodes CATGVGWNSPLHF. The chain employs TRBV15 and TRBJ1-6; no firm D call. V was shortened by 8 bases and J by 7 bases, with 12 bases between the two germline ends. The CDR3 runs to 13 residues. The V gene's germline CDR1 is LNHNV and CDR2 YYDKDF (reference sequence).

V gene TRBV18 combines with J gene TRBJ2-3; D is undetermined. This CDR3 region has 15 residues. The V gene lost 0 bases and the J gene lost 0 bases, with 7 bases spanning the gap. The V gene's germline CDR1 is KGHSH and CDR2 LQKENI. CDR3 nucleotides: TGTGCCAGCTCACCACCGGGTTTTAGCACAGATACGCAGTATTTT. Translating gives CASSPPGFSTDTQYF. The whole variable domain, filled in from reference TRBV18 and TRBJ2-3, reads NAGVMQNPRHLVRRRGQEARLRCSPMKGHSHVYWYRQLPEEGLKFMVYLQKENIIDESGMPKERFSAEFPKEGPSILRIQQVVRGDSAAYFCASSPPGFSTDTQYFGPGTRLTVL.

This clonotype was observed at least ten times. The rearrangement uses TRBV4-3 and TRBJ2-1, with TRBD2 as a possible D gene (7 bases). There are 15 residues in the CDR3. The V gene's germline CDR1 is LGHNA and CDR2 YSLEER. V was clipped by 4 bases and J by 8 bases, with 18 bases between them. This CDR3 is CASSLGGGGADEQFF. The CDR3 coding sequence is TGCGCCAGCAGCCTGGGTGGAGGGGGGGCAGATGAGCAGTTCTTC.

The chain is built from TRBV6-5 and TRBJ2-3; tentative D call: TRBD2 (5 bases). Trimming took 2 bases from V and 4 from J, leaving 13 bases between them. Germline-derived CDR1 and CDR2 are MNHEY and SVGAGI. This CDR3 region has 15 residues. The CDR3 sequence: CASSYEVGRPDTQYF. DNA of the CDR3: TGTGCCAGCAGTTACGAAGTAGGGAGACCAGATACGCAGTATTTT.

The J gene is TRBJ1-1, the V gene TRBV12-5; D gene uncertain. Trimming left V 2 bases short and J 3 bases short, with 4 bases between. Germline-derived CDR1 and CDR2 are LGHNT and FRNRAP. There are 12 residues in the CDR3. The CDR3 sequence is CASGLTDTEAFF. The CDR3 DNA reads TGTGCTAGTGGTTTGACAGACACTGAAGCTTTCTTT.

The chain joins TRBV20-1 to TRBJ2-1, with 10 positions matching TRBD2. Trimming cost V 1 base and J 7 bases; bases outside gene matches: 10. The germline gives CDR1 DFQATT, CDR2 SNEGSKA (reference sequence). The CDR3 totals 16 residues. The CDR3 spells CSARALQRGGSNEQFF. The DNA for the CDR3 is TGCAGTGCTAGAGCCCTCCAGCGGGGGGGAAGTAATGAGCAGTTCTTC.

The chain joins TRBV7-2 to TRBJ1-1, with D maybe TRBD1 (5 bases). V lost 6 bases to trimming and J lost 2 bases, with 13 bases between them. The CDR3 is made up of 14 amino acids. Germline CDR1 reads SGHTA; CDR2 reads FQGNSA. CDR3 region: CASRRRQKNTEAFF. As DNA, the CDR3 is TGTGCCAGCAGACGCAGACAGAAAAACACTGAAGCTTTCTTT. The whole variable domain, filled in from reference TRBV7-2 and TRBJ1-1, reads GAGVSQSPSNKVTEKGKDVELRCDPISGHTALYWYRQSLGQGLEFLIYFQGNSAPDKSGLPSDRFSAERTGGSVSTLTIQRTQQEDSAVYLCASRRRQKNTEAFFGQGTRLTVV.

A few counts support this clonotype. The rearrangement joins TRBV7-3 to TRBJ2-2; D is uncertain. CDR1 is SGHTA, CDR2 FQGTGA, per germline. The CDR3 loop spans 12 amino acids. With 4 bases removed from V and 10 bases from J, the gap between germline ends came to 10 bases. The DNA of the CDR3 is TGTGCCAGCAGCTCGGACGCTGCGGAGCTGTTTTTT. The encoded protein is CASSSDAAELFF.

The chain is built from TRBV15 and TRBJ2-7; D unclear. V lost 8 bases and J lost 1, with 0 bases in between. Germline V gene sequence: CDR1 LNHNV, CDR2 YYDKDF (reference sequence). The CDR3 loop spans 9 amino acids. The CDR3 sequence: CATSYEQYF. CDR3 nucleotide sequence: TGTGCCACCTCCTACGAGCAGTACTTC.

This clonotype was detected a few times. This chain uses TRBV11-2 with TRBJ2-2; D may be TRBD2 (6 bases). This CDR3 has 17 amino acids. Germline V gene lookup returns CDR1 SGHAT and CDR2 FQNNGV. V lost 1 base and J 4 bases, leaving 16 bases between the germline ends. CDR3 loop: CASSLVVAGLTTGELFF. The CDR3 DNA is TGTGCCAGCAGCTTAGTGGTTGCGGGACTTACCACCGGGGAGCTGTTTTTT.

The V and J genes are TRBV18 and TRBJ2-5; D tentatively fits TRBD1 or TRBD2 (6 bases each). The J call may be faulty, since TRBJ2-1 better matches the DNA end. The CDR3 sequence is 13 residues long. The germline CDR1 and CDR2 sequences are KGHSH and LQKENI. The CDR3 spells CASSPSEGDWQFF. The CDR3 DNA sequence: TGTGCCAGCTCACCATCGGAGGGGGACTGGCAGTTCTTC.

The chain couples TRBV20-1 to TRBJ2-1, with TRBD2 as a possible D gene (5 bases). The CDR3 loop spans 15 amino acids. Between the trimmed V and J ends, which lost 3 bases and 4 bases, there was a span of 16 bases. CDR1 and CDR2 from the germline V gene are DFQATT and SNEGSKA (reference sequence). CDR3 sequence: CSASPRSGGYNEQFF. CDR3 DNA sequence: TGCAGTGCTAGCCCGCGTAGTGGAGGATACAATGAGCAGTTCTTC.

This clonotype appeared a few times. The V call is TRBV12-3 or TRBV12-4, the J call TRBJ1-1; D not certain. The CDR3 sequence is 14 residues long. Trimming shortened V by 7 bases and J by 4 bases, and 16 bases separated the two germline ends. The CDR3 loop reads CASILGLGVTEAFF. CDR3 DNA sequence: TGTGCCAGCATCCTAGGGCTGGGAGTCACTGAAGCTTTCTTT.

The table lists this clonotype with a few counts. The chain uses TRBV6-5 and TRBJ1-2; weak D call: TRBD1 (5 bases). V was clipped by 2 bases and J by 10 bases, with 14 bases between them. Germline CDR1 is MNHEY and CDR2 is SVGAGI. The CDR3 covers 13 residues. The CDR3 region is CASSYGAGNTYTF. The CDR3 bases are TGTGCCAGCAGTTACGGGGCAGGGAATACCTACACCTTC.

This clonotype was recorded a few times. The V call is TRBV11-2, the J call TRBJ2-1; TRBD2 aligns across 8 bases. Germline values: CDR1 SGHAT, CDR2 FQNNGV. The CDR3 is 18 amino acids. V shed 4 bases, J shed 1 base, and the junction held 12 bases outside the gene matches. The CDR3 sequence is CASSSGLAVSWSYNEQFF. CDR3 sequence (DNA): TGTGCCAGCAGCTCCGGACTAGCTGTATCGTGGTCCTACAATGAGCAGTTCTTC.

The table lists this clonotype with a few counts. The CDR3 DNA follows: TGTGCCAGTAGCACCGGGACGCGGCGAAACACCATATATTTT. As protein: CASSTGTRRNTIYF. The chain joins TRBV19 to TRBJ1-3; the D gene is possibly TRBD1 (5 bases). V dropped 6 bases and J dropped 5 bases, with 14 bases sitting between them. The CDR3 has 14 residues. Germline assignment: CDR1 LNHDA and CDR2 SQIVND (reference sequence).

This clonotype was recorded a few times. This sequence joins TRBV4-1 and TRBJ1-4; D unclear. Trimming took off 1 base at V and 0 bases at J, with 12 bases between the two ends. CDR3 length: 17 amino acids. The germline CDR1 and CDR2 sequences are MGHRA and YSYEKL. The CDR3 DNA is TGCGCCAGCAGCCAAGGTCCCCCGCAGGCAACTAATGAAAAACTGTTTTTT. Its translation is CASSQGPPQATNEKLFF.

The chain uses TRBV9 and TRBJ1-5; 7 positions agree with TRBD1. V lost 4 bases to trimming and J lost 1 base; unmatched junction nucleotides: 5. The germline CDR1 and CDR2 sequences are SGDLS and YYNGEE. CDR3 length: 15 residues. CDR3 loop: CASSSGTASNQPQHF. CDR3 nucleotide sequence: TGTGCCAGCAGCTCAGGGACAGCGAGCAATCAGCCCCAGCATTTT. The variable domain in full, with the rest retrieved from reference TRBV9 and TRBJ1-5, is DSGVTQTPKHLITATGQRVTLRCSPRSGDLSVYWYQQSLDQGLQFLIQYYNGEERAKGNILERFSAQQFPDLHSELNLSSLELGDSALYFCASSSGTASNQPQHFGDGTRLSIL.

This chain uses TRBV12-3 or TRBV12-4 with TRBJ2-7, with TRBD1 matching 7 bases. The CDR3 contains 14 residues. With 8 bases clipped from V and 0 bases from J, the junction kept 7 bases outside the gene matches. CDR3 amino acids: CASSLGTVSYEQYF. The CDR3 bases are TGTGCCAGCTCCCTAGGGACAGTCTCCTACGAGCAGTACTTC.

The chain combines TRBV29-1 with TRBJ2-2; a weak D match, TRBD2 (7 bases). The CDR3 consists of 13 residues. Trimming pared 6 bases from V and 4 bases from J, leaving 12 bases between. Germline-derived CDR1 and CDR2 are SQVTM and ANQGSEA. CDR3 coding DNA: TGCAGCGTCCGGGGGGCGGGCACCGGGGAGCTGTTTTTT. This translates into CSVRGAGTGELFF.

This clonotype appeared many times. The V and J genes are TRBV5-1 and TRBJ2-3, with D maybe TRBD2 (6 bases). Germline CDR1 is SGHRS and CDR2 is YFSETQ. The CDR3 runs 14 residues. V was shortened by 4 bases and J by 4 bases, with 13 bases between the two germline ends. In DNA form, the CDR3 reads TGCGCCAGCAGCCTGGTACCGGGGGCAGATACGCAGTATTTT. This gives the protein CASSLVPGADTQYF.

This chain uses TRBV7-6 with TRBJ1-1, with D possibly being TRBD1 (5 bases). V was clipped by 2 bases and J by 0 bases, with 10 bases between them. Germline V CDR1 and CDR2: SGHVS, FNYEAQ. CDR3 length: 15 amino acids. This CDR3 is CASSLRDGLNTEAFF. The CDR3 region has the DNA TGTGCCAGCAGCTTACGGGACGGTTTGAACACTGAAGCTTTCTTT.

In DNA, the CDR3 is TGTGCCACCAGTGAAAGCTCGCATGAGCAGTTCTTC. This sequence encodes CATSESSHEQFF. This rearrangement joins TRBV24-1 to TRBJ2-1; D remains unclear. Germline lookup yields CDR1 KGHDR and CDR2 SFDVKD. The CDR3 sequence is 12 residues long. With 4 bases removed from V and 8 bases from J, the gap between germline ends came to 8 bases.

The gene calls are TRBV6-6 and TRBJ1-5; TRBD1 matches at 7 bases. V shed 5 bases, J shed 6 bases, and the junction held 4 bases outside the gene matches. This CDR3 spans 13 amino acids. Germline CDR1 and CDR2: MNHNY and SVGAGI (reference sequence). CDR3 loop: CASSHRGTQPQHF. As DNA, the CDR3 is TGTGCCAGCAGTCACAGGGGCACTCAGCCCCAGCATTTT.

This chain uses TRBV20-1 with TRBJ1-5, with a weak D call TRBD1 (5 bases). The CDR3 runs 13 residues. In germline, CDR1 is DFQATT, CDR2 SNEGSKA (reference sequence). V was shortened by 4 bases and J by 4 bases, with 11 bases between the two germline ends. The CDR3: CSAIVQGNQPQHF. The CDR3 nucleotides read TGCAGTGCTATAGTCCAGGGAAATCAGCCCCAGCATTTT.

This chain uses TRBV7-7 with TRBJ2-3, with 7 bases that match TRBD1. V lost 4 bases to trimming and J lost 4 bases; unmatched junction nucleotides: 5. Germline CDR1 is SSHAT and CDR2 is FNYEAQ (reference sequence). This CDR3 has 14 amino acids. The CDR3 reads CASSSGTAADTQYF. CDR3 coding DNA: TGTGCCAGCAGCTCCGGGACAGCCGCAGATACGCAGTATTTT.